The rows below give T cell receptor beta chains drawn from one sample of a study of a mutant IDH1 vaccine in newly diagnosed glioma. This table comes from immunoSEQ multiplex PCR, and its TCRdb copy is limited to in-frame clones, with some not included. Of 55,000 to 70,000 clones listed, approximately 83% are singletons. The source material was PBMCs, sampled from a glioma patient treated with radiotherapy, temozolomide or both. All receptors come from a man aged 25-40 years with glioma. CDR3s include the opening cysteine and the closing phenylalanine or tryptophan. The D gene is left open where the match is weak. Not every row has a clone size; where given, it reads once, few, many or a size class.

TRBD1	.	TRBV6-1	16	TRBJ1-1	TGTGCCAGCAGTGAAGACAGGGGTCATAGGAACACTGAAGCTTTCTTT	CASSEDRGHRNTEAFF
TRBD1	.	TRBV5-1	14	TRBJ1-4	TGCGCCAGCAGCTTCAAGGGGGCAAATGAAAAACTGTTTTTT	CASSFKGANEKLFF
.	.	TRBV29-1	12	TRBJ1-4	TGCAGCGTTGAACAGTCTAATGAAAAACTGTTTTTT	CSVEQSNEKLFF
.	.	TRBV19	13	TRBJ1-2	TGTGCCAGTAGTATCAGGGGATTGGACGGCTACACCTTC	CASSIRGLDGYTF
TRBD2	once	TRBV6-4	16	TRBJ2-7	TGTGCCAGCAGTGAACTAGCGGGGGCACCTTCCTACGAGCAGTACTTC	CASSELAGAPSYEQYF
.	.	TRBV4-1	13	TRBJ2-7	TGCGCCAGCAGCCAAGTTCAGGGTTACGAGCAGTACTTC	CASSQVQGYEQYF
.	once	TRBV2	17	TRBJ1-2	TGTGCCAGCAGTGATGGACCCAGGTTGGTTGGCATCTATGGCTACACCTTC	CASSDGPRLVGIYGYTF
TRBD1	.	TRBV27	14	TRBJ2-7	TGTGCCAGCAGTTCGTGGACAGGGCTCTACGAGCAGTACTTC	CASSSWTGLYEQYF
.	.	TRBV6-1	14	TRBJ2-7	TGTGCCAGCAGCCGTCCGGGGGGCCGCTACGAGCAGTACTTC	CASSRPGGRYEQYF
TRBD1	.	TRBV12-5	15	TRBJ2-3	TGTGCTAGTGGTTTAACGACAGGGAACACAGATACGCAGTATTTT	CASGLTTGNTDTQYF
.	.	TRBV6-5	15	TRBJ2-7	TGTGCCAGCAGTTACCCGGGAGCTGGACGATACGAGCAGTACTTC	CASSYPGAGRYEQYF
TRBD1	.	TRBV2	17	TRBJ2-5	TGTGCCAGCAGTGAACCGGACGGGGACAGGGATGAAGAGACCCAGTACTTC	CASSEPDGDRDEETQYF
TRBD2	.	TRBV13	14	TRBJ2-5	TGTGCCAGCACCTCGGGGAGGGCGTTAGAGACCCAGTACTTC	CASTSGRALETQYF
.	.	TRBV6-5	15	TRBJ1-2	TGTGCCAGCAGTCCCGGGTGGGGGGGGAGGTATGGCTACACCTTC	CASSPGWGGRYGYTF
TRBD1	.	TRBV15	14	TRBJ2-1	TGTGCCACCAGCCGGGACAGGGGGGACAATGAGCAGTTCTTC	CATSRDRGDNEQFF
.	.	TRBV15	16	TRBJ2-1	TGTGCCACCAGCAGAGATATAGGGCAGGGAAGGAATGAGCAGTTCTTC	CATSRDIGQGRNEQFF
TRBD2	.	TRBV19	15	TRBJ2-5	TGTGCCAGCAGACTAGCGGGGGGGCTCGTGGAGACCCAGTACTTC	CASRLAGGLVETQYF
TRBD2	.	TRBV10-2	15	TRBJ2-1	TGCGCCAGCAGTGAGTCGTTAGCGGGGGGCAATGAGCAGTTCTTC	CASSESLAGGNEQFF